This T cell receptor beta chain was retrieved from a study of blood T cell repertoires in COVID-19. V shed 0 bases and J 5 bases; nucleotides not matched to a gene: 4. Per the germline V gene, CDR1 is SGHNT and CDR2 is YYREEE (reference sequence). The CDR3 spans 15 residues. Only in-frame clones appear in the TCRdb table, and some are missing; sequencing was by immunoSEQ multiplex PCR. The table has about 96,000 clones, 60% to 85% seen once. The V call is TRBV5-4, the J call TRBJ2-1; 8 nucleotides line up with TRBD2. The sample consisted of peripheral blood. The TCR was taken from a man in his fifties who had recovered from COVID-19. The CDR3 here is CASSLVRLANNEQFF. As DNA, the CDR3 is TGTGCCAGCAGCTTGGTCCGACTAGCGAACAATGAGCAGTTCTTC.